This T cell receptor beta chain is drawn from a study of monozygotic twins with inflammatory bowel disease. Regarding the study as a whole: Healthy co-twins showed greater TCRbeta diversity (inverse Simpson) than IBD patients.

On this clonotype: Its antigen remains unidentified.

Germline loops: CDR1 MNHEY, CDR2 SVGAGI. The CDR3 length is 14 residues. Following a re-call of the 5' RACE reads, TCRdb has one entry per CDR3 protein and lacks DNA. Here the sample table reports approximately 85,000 distinct CDR3 sequences. This TCR came from a human donor with ulcerative colitis or Crohn's disease, or a healthy co-twin of an affected twin (not recorded which). The chain is built from TRBV6-5 and TRBJ1-3. The sample comprised blood. The CDR3 loop reads CASSYLGPGNTIYF.